This T cell receptor (beta chain) originates from a study of vaccination effects on CD4 cells after COVID-19. Sequencing used immunoSEQ multiplex PCR; TCRdb keeps in-frame clones, though not all of them. This sample has approximately 30,000 clones, with just over 70% found just once. ViraFEST expansion of antigen-specific CD4+ T cells with viral peptide pools preceded sequencing. Cultured cells yielded isolated CD4+ T cells after 10 to 11 days. This individual tested PCR-positive for SARS-CoV-2 infection between March and December 2020. Of note for this clone: Antigen specificity is unknown.

With 2 bases removed from V and 4 bases from J, the gap between germline ends came to 11 bases. The germline CDR1 and CDR2 sequences are MNHEY and SMNVEV (reference sequence). The CDR3 covers 14 residues. The chain employs TRBV27 and TRBJ1-1; no definite D call. The sample here was CD4+ T cells from PBMCs cultured with a peptide pool, taken before COVID-19 vaccination. The sequence came from a human donor who had a prior SARS-CoV-2 infection. The CDR3 DNA reads as TGTGCCAGCAGTTTAGGAGGAAGCGGCACTGAAGCTTTCTTT. Translation: CASSLGGSGTEAFF.